These 3 T cell receptor beta chains were all obtained from the same sample, sequenced in a study of beta chain features in type 1 diabetes. Expressed TCRB transcripts were sequenced, since all the RNA that had been isolated was reverse transcribed. Only in-frame clones appear in the TCRdb table, and some are missing; sequencing was by immunoSEQ multiplex PCR. The table includes about 260,000 clones, around 25% detected once. These receptors' targets are unknown. General observations from the study: Within each of all four CD4+ subsets, Type 1 diabetes patients had TCRB CDR3s that were moderately but significantly shorter.

The sample comprised naive CD4+ T cells from blood. Every receptor here comes from a woman aged 25-40 years with type 1 diabetes.

The chain employs TRBV14 and TRBJ1-1; no definite D call. V was shortened by 0 bases and J by 3 bases, with 14 bases between the two germline ends. The CDR3 consists of 16 residues. Looked up from germline, CDR1 is SGHDN and CDR2 is FVKESK. The CDR3 loop reads CASSQDWGRGYTEAFF. CDR3 nucleotide sequence: TGTGCCAGCAGCCAAGATTGGGGTCGCGGGTACACTGAAGCTTTCTTT.

In its sample, this clone was seen a few times. This chain links TRBV30 with TRBJ1-3; D gene uncertain. The V end lost 3 bases, the J end lost 0 bases, and 9 bases lay between the germline ends. CDR1 and CDR2 (germline): GTSNPN, SVGIG (reference sequence). The CDR3 runs to 14 residues. The CDR3 bases are TGTGCCTGGAGAGCGGCAGGCTCTGGAAACACCATATATTTT. Translating gives CAWRAAGSGNTIYF.

This clone was counted only a few times. The chain joins TRBV5-1 to TRBJ2-1; no firm D call. Germline V gene lookup returns CDR1 SGHRS and CDR2 YFSETQ. Trimming took off 0 bases at V and 0 bases at J, with 7 bases between the two ends. The CDR3 runs to 15 residues. CDR3 DNA: TGCGCCAGCAGCTTGGTTAGCCCCTCCTACAATGAGCAGTTCTTC. Its protein product is CASSLVSPSYNEQFF.